These 8 T cell receptor beta chains originate from one sample sequenced in a study of cytotoxic CD8 clonotypes in ibrutinib-treated CLL. Method: immunoSEQ multiplex PCR; TCRdb's copy keeps in-frame clones and lacks some. Here the sample spans about 140,000 clones, 80% being singletons. Sample: PBMCs, taken after 36 months of ibrutinib treatment. The receptors were sampled from a human donor with chronic lymphocytic leukemia.

This rearrangement joins TRBV9 to TRBJ2-1; D is unclear. CDR1 SGDLS and CDR2 YYNGEE come from the germline V gene. V lost 5 bases and J lost 5, with 5 bases in between. This CDR3 region has 11 residues. In DNA form, the CDR3 reads TGTGCCAGCAGGTCAAACAATGAGCAGTTCTTC. Encoded protein: CASRSNNEQFF.

This chain links TRBV9 with TRBJ1-4; the match to TRBD1 covers 7 bases. This CDR3 comprises 16 residues. The V segment lost 4 bases and the J segment 5 bases; nucleotides outside the gene matches: 11. CDR1 is SGDLS and CDR2 is YYNGEE in the germline V gene. CDR3: CASSSSPGQINEKLFF. Written as DNA, the CDR3 is TGTGCCAGCAGCTCATCTCCGGGACAGATAAATGAAAAACTGTTTTTT.

This chain joins TRBV11-2 and TRBJ1-1; 7 bases agree with TRBD1. The junction had 6 bases not matched to a gene; V was cut back by 5 bases and J by 0 bases. Germline loops: CDR1 SGHAT, CDR2 FQNNGV. The CDR3 has 15 amino acids. The CDR3 spells CASSGPGTVNTEAFF. CDR3 nucleotides: TGTGCCAGCAGCGGTCCCGGGACAGTGAACACTGAAGCTTTCTTT.

This clone was seen once. This rearrangement joins TRBV2 to TRBJ2-7; 7 bases map to TRBD2. The CDR3 is made up of 15 amino acids. Germline V gives CDR1 SNHLY, CDR2 FYNNEI. J was trimmed by 1 base and V by 7 bases; bases with no gene match: 10. The CDR3 reads CASTKARGGSYEQYF. DNA for the CDR3: TGTGCCAGCACCAAAGCCCGGGGAGGGTCCTACGAGCAGTACTTC. Supplemented by reference TRBV2 and TRBJ2-7, the full variable domain reads EPEVTQTPSHQVTQMGQEVILRCVPISNHLYFYWYRQILGQKVEFLVSFYNNEISEKSEIFDDQFSVERPDGSNFTLKIRSTKLEDSAMYFCASTKARGGSYEQYFGPGTRLTVT.

This chain connects TRBV5-1 to TRBJ2-3, with D possibly TRBD1 on 6 matching bases. V gave up 1 base and J gave up 2 bases, with 14 bases separating them. The CDR3 has 16 residues. Per germline, CDR1 SGHRS and CDR2 YFSETQ. CDR3 sequence (DNA): TGCGCCAGCAGCTTGACGAAGGGACACCACACAGATACGCAGTATTTT. Residues: CASSLTKGHHTDTQYF.

The V call is TRBV2, the J call TRBJ1-5; TRBD1 aligns across 9 bases. CDR1 and CDR2 (germline): SNHLY, FYNNEI. CDR3 length equals 13 residues. J gave up 10 bases and V 1 base, and 2 bases lay outside the gene matches. The CDR3: CASSEGGQGPQHF. The CDR3, as DNA: TGTGCCAGCAGTGAAGGGGGACAGGGACCCCAGCATTTT.

Only a few counts were recorded for this clone. The rearrangement links TRBV19 to TRBJ1-1, with D perhaps TRBD1 (5 bases). CDR3 size: 14 residues. Trimming removed 3 bases from V and 1 base from J, with 9 bases in between. Germline CDR1 LNHDA, CDR2 SQIVND (reference sequence). This chain's CDR3 is CASSIAGTNTEAFF. The CDR3 DNA follows: TGTGCCAGTAGTATCGCAGGGACGAACACTGAAGCTTTCTTT.

This clone was detected only a few times. This chain joins TRBV10-3 and TRBJ2-7, with D perhaps TRBD2 (5 bases). Trimming cost V 3 bases and J 3 bases, with 9 bases left between them. Germline CDR1 is ENHRY and CDR2 is SYGVKD. The CDR3 runs to 13 residues. This chain's CDR3 is CAISDNAGYEQYF. CDR3 in DNA: TGTGCCATCAGTGACAACGCGGGCTACGAGCAGTACTTC.